These T cell receptor beta chains were read from a single sample in a study of response to subunit inactivated influenza vaccine. TCRdb redid the calling of the RT-PCR reads with MiXCR, one entry per CDR3 protein. The data contain hundreds of thousands of distinct CDR3 sequences, about 7.6% of them seen just once; the ten biggest clones take up roughly 13%. Material: PBMCs from blood, obtained around 25 months after vaccination. These receptors were collected from a man aged 45 to 75 who received an inactivated influenza vaccine. Both conserved end residues are part of each CDR3.

TRBV29-1	TRBJ2-2	CSVTKNANTGELFF
TRBV29-1	TRBJ2-5	CSVPLAGEETQYF
TRBV21-1	TRBJ2-7	CASIQVGVYEQYF
TRBV27	TRBJ2-3	CASSYLAGTGTDTQYF
TRBV7-2	TRBJ2-7	CASSKSGSYEQYF
TRBV3-1	TRBJ1-5	CASSQGGTANQPQHF
TRBV6-5	TRBJ1-4	CASSYSSGGEKLFF
TRBV10-2	TRBJ1-4	CASRGFVREKLFF
TRBV12-3/TRBV12-4	TRBJ2-7	CASSFRREYEQYF
TRBV12-3/TRBV12-4	TRBJ2-7	CASSETSGLVEQYF
TRBV5-1	TRBJ1-6	CASSLAGSPNNSPLHF
TRBV5-1	TRBJ2-3	CASSLMTSGVGDTQYF
TRBV2	TRBJ2-7	CASSELAGGYEQYF
TRBV20-1	TRBJ2-3	CSASIGLSTDTQYF
TRBV4-2	TRBJ2-7	CASSQRTGLYEQYF
TRBV30	TRBJ2-3	CAWRVDSTDTQYF
TRBV9	TRBJ2-3	CASSVVAGTYTDTQYF
TRBV12-3/TRBV12-4	TRBJ2-3	CAIRGLLGTDTQYF
TRBV6-2/TRBV6-3	TRBJ2-7	CASRWLQGVHEQYF
TRBV11-2	TRBJ2-7	CASSSRGPTAYEQYF
TRBV7-9	TRBJ1-4	CASSRAIKVRGEKLFF
TRBV9	TRBJ1-2	CASSVESNRAPYGYTF
TRBV7-9	TRBJ2-1	CASSTIAPPDNEQFF
TRBV10-3	TRBJ2-1	CAISRGGSYNEQFF
TRBV20-1	TRBJ1-6	CSASLPGTDSYNSPLHF
TRBV19	TRBJ2-1	CASSIGGRQVYNEQFF
TRBV14	TRBJ1-3	CASSQDRVFSGNTIYF
TRBV30	TRBJ1-6	CAWRDRDFYNSPLHF
TRBV5-1	TRBJ2-7	CASSLAAPTGEQYF
TRBV20-1	TRBJ2-7	CSAKGRVYEQYF
TRBV12-3/TRBV12-4	TRBJ2-3	CASSFSPTDTQYF
TRBV5-1	TRBJ2-3	CASSRGGTSYTDTQYF
TRBV5-1	TRBJ1-6	CASSLQTDRNSPLHF
TRBV3-1	TRBJ1-1	CASSLLRPDRGAEAFF
TRBV10-3	TRBJ1-4	CAISSGTGRYEKLFF
TRBV6-2/TRBV6-3	TRBJ2-3	CASSYGSALGTDTQYF
TRBV5-1	TRBJ2-7	CASSSFTSSGEVGQYF
TRBV5-1	TRBJ2-5	CASSPGDRDQETEYF
TRBV6-2/TRBV6-3	TRBJ1-1	CASQAQGNTEAFF
TRBV9	TRBJ2-5	CASSVTGTGLSQYF
TRBV19	TRBJ1-5	CASSIHNGQPQHF
TRBV3-1	TRBJ2-1	CASSQAGGIYNEQFF
TRBV20-1	TRBJ2-1	CSAPTSGRSMEFF
TRBV5-1	TRBJ2-3	CASSIQAGVADTQYF
TRBV7-9	TRBJ2-7	CASSRTSGSLGKYEQYF
TRBV20-1	TRBJ2-5	CSASLAGGQVTQYF
TRBV20-1	TRBJ2-3	CSARGQLNTDTQYF
TRBV12-3/TRBV12-4	TRBJ1-4	CASSLGGRRGEKLFF
TRBV7-9	TRBJ2-7	CASSAGLATGEQYF
TRBV14	TRBJ2-1	CASSLNRGRNLYNEQFF
TRBV7-2	TRBJ2-7	CASSPKTGPSIEQYF
TRBV20-1	TRBJ2-5	CSAQQWRQETQYF
TRBV20-1	TRBJ1-6	CSAREPGPISSPLHF
TRBV7-9	TRBJ2-3	CASSPTGDTQYF
TRBV5-1	TRBJ1-1	CASSSTITSLNTEAFF
TRBV12-3/TRBV12-4	TRBJ2-4	CASSLRLGSSGVKNIQYF
TRBV18	TRBJ1-3	CASSQQYSGNTIYF
TRBV15	TRBJ2-7	CATSSGGRGLNPYEQYF
TRBV10-3	TRBJ2-3	CAISATDTQYF